These 25 T cell receptor beta chains were all obtained from the same sample, sequenced in a study of CD8+ T cells in alopecia areata. This sample's treatment: oral pan-JAK inhibitor, 5-10 mg twice daily. It was cDNA, reverse transcribed from extracted RNA, that served as the sequencing template. Clones were sequenced by immunoSEQ multiplex PCR, and TCRdb holds only the in-frame ones, with some missing. In the table there are about 180,000 clones, approximately 50% of which are singletons. Material: CD8+ T cells sorted from blood, obtained around week 52, from a patient treated with tofacitinib. The receptor source for this set is a human donor with alopecia areata.

The chain joins TRBV7-9 to TRBJ2-1, with unresolved D. The ends were cut back, 3 bases at V and 5 bases at J, with 14 bases in the middle. The CDR3 sequence is 15 residues long. In germline, CDR1 is SEHNR, CDR2 FQNEAQ (reference sequence). The CDR3 loop is CASSFHTESNNEQFF. The CDR3 DNA sequence: TGTGCCAGCAGCTTTCATACAGAGAGTAACAATGAGCAGTTCTTC.

This chain joins TRBV29-1 and TRBJ2-5; TRBD1 matches 10 bases. V trimming: 5 bases; J trimming: 2 bases; junction bases outside the gene matches: 8. This CDR3 region has 15 residues. The V gene's germline CDR1 is SQVTM and CDR2 ANQGSEA. CDR3 in amino acids: CSVPRGQGHQETQYF. The CDR3 DNA reads TGCAGCGTTCCCCGGGGACAGGGGCATCAAGAGACCCAGTACTTC.

The V call is TRBV15, the J call TRBJ2-3, with D unclear. This CDR3 is 16 amino acids long. Between the trimmed V and J ends, which lost 0 bases and 0 bases, there was a span of 10 bases. Looked up from germline, CDR1 is LNHNV and CDR2 is YYDKDF (reference sequence). The CDR3 here is CATSRDLALSTDTQYF. The CDR3 nucleotides read TGTGCCACCAGCAGAGATTTAGCTCTGAGCACAGATACGCAGTATTTT.

Comments on this clone: Other DNA variants within this sample encode the same CDR3. J is TRBJ1-2 and V is TRBV5-1; no reliable D call. With 0 bases removed from V and 0 bases from J, the gap between germline ends came to 6 bases. The CDR3 is 14 residues long. Germline V gene lookup returns CDR1 SGHRS and CDR2 YFSETQ. CDR3: CASSLETPNYGYTF. In DNA form, the CDR3 reads TGCGCCAGCAGCTTGGAGACCCCTAACTATGGCTACACCTTC.

The chain links TRBV7-9 to TRBJ2-5; D unclear. The CDR3 runs 15 residues. The ends were cut back, 5 bases at V and 1 base at J, with 14 bases in the middle. Germline V CDR1 and CDR2: SEHNR, FQNEAQ (reference sequence). The CDR3 sequence is CASSPLLGSQETQYF. The CDR3 DNA follows: TGTGCCAGCAGCCCCCTACTTGGCTCCCAAGAGACCCAGTACTTC.

The chain combines TRBV7-9 with TRBJ2-7, with 9 bases aligning to TRBD2. The CDR3 consists of 17 residues. V lost 0 bases to trimming and J lost 1 base; unmatched junction nucleotides: 7. The V gene's germline CDR1 is SEHNR and CDR2 FQNEAQ (reference sequence). DNA of the CDR3: TGTGCCAGCAGCTTAGCTCTTAGGACTAGCGAATCCTACGAGCAGTACTTC. The encoded protein is CASSLALRTSESYEQYF.

The chain joins TRBV11-2 to TRBJ1-1; 7 bases align to TRBD1. The CDR3 contains 14 residues. V shed 1 base, J shed 7 bases, and the junction held 6 bases outside the gene matches. The V gene's germline CDR1 is SGHAT and CDR2 FQNNGV. The CDR3 DNA reads as TGTGCCAGCAGCTTAGTTAGGGGGCGGGTTGAAGCTTTCTTT. This gives the protein CASSLVRGRVEAFF.

The chain has TRBV19 and TRBJ1-5, with D perhaps TRBD1 (5 bases). Germline lookup yields CDR1 LNHDA and CDR2 SQIVND (reference sequence). The CDR3 extends over 16 amino acids. V lost 4 bases and J 1 base, leaving 14 bases between the germline ends. In DNA form, the CDR3 reads TGTGCCAGTAGTACAAAGCGGGACGTAAGCAATCAGCCCCAGCATTTT. Amino acids: CASSTKRDVSNQPQHF.

The rearrangement joins TRBV9 to TRBJ2-1; 7 bases map to TRBD2. Per the germline V gene, CDR1 is SGDLS and CDR2 is YYNGEE. V dropped 0 bases and J dropped 5; count of bases not matched to a gene: 8. The CDR3 is 16 amino acids. The CDR3 nucleotides are TGTGCCAGCAGCGTAGATTGGGGGGGAGGCCACAATGAGCAGTTCTTC. Protein product: CASSVDWGGGHNEQFF.

J is TRBJ2-7 and V is TRBV5-6; tentatively, D is TRBD1 (6 bases). CDR3 length: 13 amino acids. In germline, CDR1 is SGHDT, CDR2 YYEEEE. Trimming cost V 4 bases and J 1 base, with 9 bases left between them. The CDR3 reads CASSPGHSYEQYF. CDR3 sequence (DNA): TGTGCCAGCAGCCCGGGACATTCCTACGAGCAGTACTTC. The full variable domain, rest sourced from reference TRBV5-6 and TRBJ2-7, is DAGVTQSPTHLIKTRGQQVTLRCSPKSGHDTVSWYQQALGQGPQFIFQYYEEEERQRGNFPDRFSGHQFPNYSSELNVNALLLGDSALYLCASSPGHSYEQYFGPGTRLTVT.

The chain employs TRBV19 and TRBJ2-7; D is uncertain. CDR1 LNHDA and CDR2 SQIVND come from the germline V gene (reference sequence). V was clipped by 5 bases and J by 4 bases, with 15 bases between them. This CDR3 spans 14 amino acids. The CDR3, as DNA: TGTGCCAGTAGTGCCAGCGTGACGTTTTACGAGCAGTACTTC. Protein: CASSASVTFYEQYF.

The rearrangement uses TRBV19 and TRBJ1-1; D gene uncertain. The V and J ends lost 5 bases and 4 bases respectively, with 8 bases between them. This CDR3 is 12 amino acids long. The V gene's germline CDR1 is LNHDA and CDR2 SQIVND (reference sequence). Here the CDR3 reads CASSFPGTEAFF. CDR3 DNA: TGTGCCAGTAGTTTCCCCGGCACTGAAGCTTTCTTT.

This clone appeared a few times. The gene calls are TRBV25-1 and TRBJ2-2; 9 positions agree with TRBD1. Per germline, CDR1 MGHDK and CDR2 SYGVNS. Trimming took 7 bases from V and 4 from J; bases not matched to a gene: 7. The length of the CDR3 is 15 residues. CDR3 in DNA: TGTGCCAGCAAGAGGGACAGGGACATCACCGGGGAGCTGTTTTTT. Protein sequence: CASKRDRDITGELFF.

The V gene is TRBV7-6, the J gene TRBJ2-7, with TRBD2 matching 7 bases. The CDR3 is 14 residues long. Per germline, CDR1 SGHVS and CDR2 FNYEAQ. V was pared by 4 bases and J by 3 bases, with 6 bases of the junction left unmatched. The CDR3 loop reads CASSSSGEYYEQYF. As DNA, the CDR3 is TGTGCCAGCAGCTCCAGCGGGGAATACTACGAGCAGTACTTC.

J is TRBJ2-1 and V is TRBV27; D possibly corresponds to TRBD1 (6 bases). The CDR3 totals 13 residues. V lost 10 bases and J 3 bases, leaving 13 bases between the germline ends. Germline CDR1 is MNHEY and CDR2 is SMNVEV (reference sequence). Here the CDR3 reads CATAMDSYNEQFF. As DNA, the CDR3 is TGTGCCACCGCCATGGACAGCTACAATGAGCAGTTCTTC.

The table lists this clone with a few counts. The V and J genes are TRBV29-1 and TRBJ1-1; no clear D gene. The ends were cut back, 4 bases at V and 6 bases at J, with 12 bases in the middle. The CDR3 runs to 12 residues. Germline V CDR1 and CDR2: SQVTM, ANQGSEA. Written as DNA, the CDR3 is TGCAGCGTTGTAGGTGGATATCCTGAAGCTTTCTTT. This gives the protein CSVVGGYPEAFF.

This chain joins TRBV7-2 and TRBJ1-2; D call uncertain. V was trimmed by 5 bases and J by 2 bases, leaving 15 bases between them. The CDR3 is 15 residues long. Per the germline V gene, CDR1 is SGHTA and CDR2 is FQGNSA. DNA of the CDR3: TGTGCCAGCAGCCGAGATGGAAGGGCGAACTATGGCTACACCTTC. It translates to CASSRDGRANYGYTF.

The chain carries TRBV18 and TRBJ1-1, with 7 bases lining up with TRBD1. This CDR3 has 15 residues. Germline lookup yields CDR1 KGHSH and CDR2 LQKENI. The V segment lost 0 bases and the J segment 0 bases; nucleotides outside the gene matches: 1. As DNA, the CDR3 is TGTGCCAGCTCACCACCCAGGGGGGTGAACACTGAAGCTTTCTTT. This sequence encodes CASSPPRGVNTEAFF.

This clone appeared a single time. The chain combines TRBV29-1 with TRBJ2-7; a weak D match, TRBD1 (5 bases). Trimming pared 2 bases from V and 3 bases from J, leaving 11 bases between. The CDR3 is 13 residues long. Germline values: CDR1 SQVTM, CDR2 ANQGSEA. The CDR3 nucleotides read TGCAGCGTTGAACAGGGAAGGGGCTACGAGCAGTACTTC. This sequence encodes CSVEQGRGYEQYF.

The chain joins TRBV11-2 to TRBJ2-7; perhaps TRBD1 as D (6 bases). The V gene lost 6 bases and the J gene lost 6 bases, with 6 bases spanning the gap. Per germline, CDR1 SGHAT and CDR2 FQNNGV. The CDR3 has 10 residues. The CDR3: CASRDSEQYF. The CDR3 DNA reads as TGTGCCAGCAGGGACAGCGAGCAGTACTTC. Full variable domain (rest looked up from reference TRBV11-2 and TRBJ2-7): EAGVAQSPRYKIIEKRQSVAFWCNPISGHATLYWYQQILGQGPKLLIQFQNNGVVDDSQLPKDRFSAERLKGVDSTLKIQPAKLEDSAVYLCASRDSEQYFGPGTRLTVT.

The V and J genes are TRBV4-1 and TRBJ2-7; D is perhaps TRBD1 or TRBD2 (5 bases each). Trimming took 1 base from V and 7 from J, leaving 11 bases between them. Per germline, CDR1 MGHRA and CDR2 YSYEKL. The CDR3 totals 13 residues. CDR3 amino acids: CASSQVVGEEQYF. The CDR3 nucleotides are TGCGCCAGCAGCCAAGTGGTGGGGGAAGAGCAGTACTTC.

This clone occurred a few times. This chain joins TRBV7-8 and TRBJ2-5, with D uncertain. CDR1 SGHVS and CDR2 FQNEAQ come from the germline V gene. With 3 bases removed from V and 1 base from J, the gap between germline ends came to 3 bases. This CDR3 has 12 residues. For the CDR3, the DNA is TGTGCCAGCAGCTTGGGCCAAGAGACCCAGTACTTC. Its translation: CASSLGQETQYF.

This clone has only a few counts. The chain uses TRBV30 and TRBJ1-1; possibly TRBD1 for D (6 bases). V was trimmed by 2 bases and J by 0 bases, leaving 7 bases between them. This CDR3 is built from 13 residues. Germline CDR1 is GTSNPN and CDR2 is SVGIG (reference sequence). CDR3 coding DNA: TGTGCCTGGAGTCGGGACATGAACACTGAAGCTTTCTTT. It specifies CAWSRDMNTEAFF.

The genes are TRBV4-3 and TRBJ1-5; 7 nucleotides match TRBD1. V trimming: 4 bases; J trimming: 6 bases; junction bases outside the gene matches: 9. CDR3 length: 15 residues. From germline, CDR1 is LGHNA and CDR2 YSLEER. The CDR3, as DNA: TGCGCCAGCAGCCGCTTAACAGGGGCAGGTCAGCCCCAGCATTTT. Its translation is CASSRLTGAGQPQHF.

The chain uses TRBV5-4 and TRBJ1-1; D is undetermined. This CDR3 is 13 amino acids long. The germline V and J ends were trimmed by 4 bases and 7 bases, with 14 bases remaining between them. The germline CDR1 and CDR2 sequences are SGHNT and YYREEE (reference sequence). CDR3 sequence: CASSLHPRGEAFF. Here the CDR3 DNA reads TGTGCCAGCAGCCTGCATCCCCGGGGTGAAGCTTTCTTT.